The 21 T cell receptor beta chains below were found in one sample sequenced in a study of shared clonotypes between healthy human individuals. Naive CD8 cells lacked CD45RO, underwent positive selection for CCR7 and left out terminally differentiated effector memory CD45RA+ cells. The table came from immunoSEQ multiplex PCR; TCRdb's copy has only in-frame clones and leaves some out. The sample yields about 2 million clones, approximately 94% seen once. Sequences were obtained from naive CD8+ T cells sorted from blood. These receptors all stem from a man between 18 and 35 years old in good health.

This clone has only one observation. The V and J genes are TRBV4-3 and TRBJ1-2, with a weak D call TRBD1 (5 bases). Germline-derived CDR1 and CDR2 are LGHNA and YSLEER. The CDR3 extends over 15 amino acids. Trimming took 0 bases from V and 5 from J, leaving 13 bases between them. CDR3 nucleotide sequence: TGCGCCAGCAGCCAAGACAGGGCACTGGGTTATGGCTACACCTTC. Translation gives CASSQDRALGYGYTF.

This chain joins TRBV19 and TRBJ1-1; tentatively, D is TRBD1 (6 bases). Per the germline V gene, CDR1 is LNHDA and CDR2 is SQIVND (reference sequence). V lost 10 bases to trimming and J lost 1 base, with 16 bases between them. The CDR3 runs to 14 residues. The chain's CDR3 is CATGWGATNTEAFF. As DNA, the CDR3 is TGTGCCACCGGGTGGGGGGCGACGAACACTGAAGCTTTCTTT.

This chain connects TRBV7-9 to TRBJ1-6, with D tentatively TRBD1 (5 bases). Germline CDR1 SEHNR, CDR2 FQNEAQ (reference sequence). CDR3 length: 16 residues. Trimming left V 5 bases short and J 8 bases short, with 19 bases between. The CDR3 nucleotides are TGTGCCAGCAGCAGGGGCCCGGGGTTTGATGATTCACCCCTCCACTTT. Residues: CASSRGPGFDDSPLHF.

J is TRBJ1-2 and V is TRBV27; D may be TRBD1 (6 bases). The CDR3 runs 16 residues. Germline values: CDR1 MNHEY, CDR2 SMNVEV (reference sequence). The V gene lost 0 bases and the J gene lost 7 bases, with 18 bases spanning the gap. This CDR3 reads CASSLSTEINRAGYTF. The DNA for the CDR3 is TGTGCCAGCAGTTTATCCACCGAAATAAACAGGGCTGGCTACACCTTC.

This clone was seen once. V usage is TRBV29-1 and J usage is TRBJ2-7; a weak D match, TRBD1 (6 bases). CDR3 length equals 13 residues. Deletions cut 2 bases from V and 4 bases from J, with 12 bases between. Germline loops: CDR1 SQVTM, CDR2 ANQGSEA. The CDR3 protein is CSVETGSGYEQYF. CDR3 DNA: TGCAGCGTTGAAACAGGGTCCGGGTACGAGCAGTACTTC.

The chain employs TRBV9 and TRBJ2-7; D not resolved. Germline CDR1 and CDR2: SGDLS and YYNGEE. Trimming took 3 bases from V and 0 from J, leaving 10 bases between them. This CDR3 region has 14 residues. CDR3 sequence: CASSASWSSYEQYF. The DNA of the CDR3 is TGTGCCAGCAGCGCAAGCTGGAGCTCCTACGAGCAGTACTTC.

This clone was counted a few times. The rearrangement uses TRBV10-3 and TRBJ1-4; possible D gene TRBD1, 5 bases. Germline CDR1 is ENHRY and CDR2 is SYGVKD. The CDR3 is 12 amino acids. V was shortened by 3 bases and J by 12 bases, with 11 bases between the two germline ends. The CDR3 reads CAISDGEGELFF. The CDR3 DNA reads TGTGCCATCAGTGATGGTGAAGGGGAACTGTTTTTT.

The V call is TRBV21-1, the J call TRBJ2-7; TRBD1 was called by the table and not checked on the DNA. TRBV21-1 is annotated as a pseudogene. The CDR3 length is 12 residues. The CDR3 bases are TGTGCCAGCAGCCACAGGGTTCGCGAGCAGTACTTC. Amino acids: CASSHRVREQYF.

The chain carries TRBV5-4 and TRBJ2-7, with 9 bases aligning to TRBD1. V shed 4 bases, J shed 2 bases, and the junction held 4 bases outside the gene matches. The CDR3 sequence is 14 residues long. CDR1 is SGHNT and CDR2 is YYREEE in the germline V gene (reference sequence). The CDR3 DNA sequence: TGTGCCAGCAGCGAAGGGGACAGGGCCTACGAGCAGTACTTC. Residues: CASSEGDRAYEQYF.

The chain links TRBV19 to TRBJ2-3, with 7 positions matching TRBD2. This CDR3 contains 15 residues. CDR1 and CDR2 (germline): LNHDA, SQIVND (reference sequence). Unmatched junction bases numbered 8, after V lost 5 bases and J lost 3 bases. In DNA, the CDR3 is TGTGCCAGTAGTCTCCTCGCGGGAGTTACAGATACGCAGTATTTT. Amino acids: CASSLLAGVTDTQYF.

V gene TRBV5-5 combines with J gene TRBJ1-1; D is unresolved. CDR3 size: 13 residues. Trimming removed 1 base from V and 7 bases from J, with 11 bases in between. Germline lookup yields CDR1 SGHKS and CDR2 YYEKEE (reference sequence). The CDR3 region has the DNA TGTGCCAGCAGCTTGTCAGGAAGAGTTGAAGCTTTCTTT. It translates to CASSLSGRVEAFF.

As for this clone: This specimen includes other DNA sequences encoding the same CDR3. The chain links TRBV19 to TRBJ2-7, with 7 bases lining up with TRBD2. This CDR3 is 13 amino acids long. Germline CDR1 reads LNHDA; CDR2 reads SQIVND (reference sequence). V was pared by 3 bases and J by 2 bases, with 1 base of the junction left unmatched. CDR3 in DNA: TGTGCCAGTAGTATGGCGGGGGCCTACGAGCAGTACTTC. It is translated as CASSMAGAYEQYF.

Turning to this clone: The same CDR3 is also encoded by other DNA sequences in this sample. The chain recombines TRBV19 with TRBJ1-1; D call uncertain. The CDR3 extends over 13 amino acids. Trimming pared 6 bases from V and 1 base from J, leaving 9 bases between. CDR1 and CDR2 from the germline V gene are LNHDA and SQIVND (reference sequence). Here the CDR3 reads CASRSSGNTEAFF. The CDR3 DNA follows: TGTGCCAGTAGAAGCTCGGGGAACACTGAAGCTTTCTTT.

The CDR3 nucleotides are TGTGCCAGCAGCAGCCGACTGACAACTAATGAAAAACTGTTTTTT. Residues: CASSSRLTTNEKLFF. The gene calls are TRBV6-5 and TRBJ1-4; no definite D call. The length of the CDR3 is 15 residues. V was trimmed by 6 bases and J by 0 bases, leaving 11 bases between them. Germline loops: CDR1 MNHEY, CDR2 SVGAGI.

Details on this clone: Distinct nucleotide sequences in the sample also encode this CDR3. The J gene is TRBJ2-5, the V gene TRBV4-1, with TRBD1 matching 9 bases. The CDR3 loop spans 15 amino acids. Germline CDR1 MGHRA, CDR2 YSYEKL. With V trimmed by 2 bases and J by 5 bases, 6 bases remained unmatched. The CDR3 loop is CASSQRTGGEETQYF. DNA for the CDR3: TGCGCCAGCAGCCAACGAACAGGGGGCGAGGAGACCCAGTACTTC.

The chain has TRBV2 and TRBJ1-2; 8 bases are a match to TRBD1. V lost 6 bases, J lost 4 bases, and 10 bases stayed unmatched. Germline values: CDR1 SNHLY, CDR2 FYNNEI. The CDR3 totals 15 residues. The CDR3 protein is CASSPTGDGRYGYTF. The CDR3 bases are TGTGCCAGCAGCCCGACAGGGGATGGGCGCTATGGCTACACCTTC.

DNA for the CDR3: TGTGCCAGCAGCCCATCGGCAGGGGGCATTAGGGAGCAGTACTTC. This encodes CASSPSAGGIREQYF. The chain employs TRBV7-8 and TRBJ2-7; TRBD1 aligns across 8 bases. After removal of 5 bases from V and 7 bases from J, the junction contained 13 bases not matched to a gene. The V gene's germline CDR1 is SGHVS and CDR2 FQNEAQ. This CDR3 spans 15 amino acids.

The gene calls are TRBV10-1 and TRBJ1-3; D possibly corresponds to TRBD1 (5 bases). The V gene's germline CDR1 is WNHNN and CDR2 SYGVQD (reference sequence). V was trimmed by 4 bases and J by 3 bases, leaving 16 bases between them. CDR3 length: 16 amino acids. The CDR3 sequence is CASSGNRGDHGNTIYF. CDR3 DNA: TGCGCCAGCAGTGGGAACCGCGGGGACCATGGAAACACCATATATTTT.

The V gene is TRBV27, the J gene TRBJ2-7; D is uncertain. V was cut by 6 bases and J by 5 bases, with 11 bases left in between. CDR3 length: 12 amino acids. Germline assignment: CDR1 MNHEY and CDR2 SMNVEV (reference sequence). The CDR3 DNA reads TGTGCCAGCAGCTCGGTGATCAACGAGCAGTACTTC. Protein sequence: CASSSVINEQYF.

The rearrangement links TRBV5-4 to TRBJ2-7; D is tentatively TRBD1 or TRBD2 (6 bases each). Trimming pared 4 bases from V and 0 bases from J, leaving 14 bases between. Germline assignment: CDR1 SGHNT and CDR2 YYREEE (reference sequence). The CDR3 runs 15 residues. For the CDR3, the DNA is TGTGCCAGCAGCCCTAGGGGGGAGGCCTCCTACGAGCAGTACTTC. This gives the protein CASSPRGEASYEQYF.

V and J are TRBV10-2 and TRBJ1-1, with D possibly being TRBD1 (6 bases). Germline CDR1 reads WSHSY; CDR2 reads SAAADI. This CDR3 has 13 residues. V lost 2 bases to trimming and J lost 7 bases, with 11 bases between them. The CDR3 region has the DNA TGCGCCAGCAGTGAGGGGGCAGGGGATGAAGCTTTCTTT. It yields the protein CASSEGAGDEAFF.